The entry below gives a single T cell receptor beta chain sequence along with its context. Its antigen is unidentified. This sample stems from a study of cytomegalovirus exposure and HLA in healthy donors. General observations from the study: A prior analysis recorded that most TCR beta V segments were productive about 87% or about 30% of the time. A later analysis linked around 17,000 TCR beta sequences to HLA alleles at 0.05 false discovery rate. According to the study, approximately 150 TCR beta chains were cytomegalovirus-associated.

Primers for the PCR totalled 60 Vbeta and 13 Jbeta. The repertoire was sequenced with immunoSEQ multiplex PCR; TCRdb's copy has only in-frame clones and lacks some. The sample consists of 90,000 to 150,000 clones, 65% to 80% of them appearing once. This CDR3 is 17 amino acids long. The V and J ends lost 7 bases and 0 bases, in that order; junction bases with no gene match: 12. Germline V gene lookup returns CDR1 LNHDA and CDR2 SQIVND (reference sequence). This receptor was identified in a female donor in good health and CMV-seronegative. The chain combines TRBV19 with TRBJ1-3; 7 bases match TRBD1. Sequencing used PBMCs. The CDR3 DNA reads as TGTGCCAGTAAACCCTTTGGCCAGGGGGACTCTGGAAACACCATATATTTT. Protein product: CASKPFGQGDSGNTIYF. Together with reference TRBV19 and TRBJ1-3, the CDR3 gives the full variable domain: DGGITQSPKYLFRKEGQNVTLSCEQNLNHDAMYWYRQDPGQGLRLIYYSQIVNDFQKGDIAEGYSVSREKKESFPLTVTSAQKNPTAFYLCASKPFGQGDSGNTIYFGEGSWLTVV.